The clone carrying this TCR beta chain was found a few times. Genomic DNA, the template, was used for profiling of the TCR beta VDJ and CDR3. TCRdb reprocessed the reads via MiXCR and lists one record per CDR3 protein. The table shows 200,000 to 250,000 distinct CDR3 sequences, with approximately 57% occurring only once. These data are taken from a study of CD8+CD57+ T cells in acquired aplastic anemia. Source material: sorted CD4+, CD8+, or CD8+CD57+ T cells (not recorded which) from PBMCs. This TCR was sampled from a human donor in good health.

CDR3 in amino acids: CATSREPQGEQYF. CDR3 DNA: TGTGCCACCAGCAGAGAGCCCCAAGGGGAGCAGTACTTC. The gene calls are TRBV15 and TRBJ2-7; D unclear. V was shortened by 0 bases and J by 7 bases, with 10 bases between the two germline ends. There are 13 residues in the CDR3. Germline loops: CDR1 LNHNV, CDR2 YYDKDF (reference sequence).